This T cell receptor beta chain was identified during a study of blood T cell repertoires in COVID-19. For the study at large: COVID-19 samples collected from the United States, Italy and Spain covered acute and convalescent phases. Sources were T cells, B-cell-depleted T cells, or PBMCs; the material itself was cDNA or gDNA.

Per the original methods: Estimation of nucleated cell counts relied on the amplification of reference gene primers. Sequencing was performed with immunoSEQ multiplex PCR; in TCRdb, only in-frame clones are kept and a portion is missing. The V and J calls and clone size come from that table; D and trimming were worked out from the DNA. This table has about 120,000 clones, roughly 80% appearing once. The sequenced sample was peripheral blood. The TCR was taken from a human donor in a cohort sampled during active COVID-19.

The CDR3 sequence is CASSQDYSNEQFF. Written as DNA, the CDR3 is TGTGCCAGCAGCCAGGACTATTCCAATGAGCAGTTCTTC. The chain couples TRBV7-9 to TRBJ2-1; D possibly corresponds to TRBD2 (6 bases). This CDR3 is 13 amino acids long. The ends were cut back, 5 bases at V and 6 bases at J, with 11 bases in the middle. CDR1 SEHNR and CDR2 FQNEAQ come from the germline V gene (reference sequence).